Each of the 19 T cell receptor beta chains below was sequenced from the same sample in a study of T cells in tuberculosis listed by TCRdb under 2018. The library was made by the immunoSEQ multiplex PCR assay. The clones in this table, taken by TCRdb from immuneACCESS, are in-frame only. Not every clone is retained; where verified, under half of the shortfall comes from an unresolved V gene, and the cause of the rest is unknown. The table for this sample lists roughly 28,000 clones; about 92% of them were counted only once. The ten largest clones represent about 4.9% of the sample. The sequenced sample was PBMCs. The receptors come from a donor between 10 and 29 years old with latent tuberculosis or without tuberculosis infection.

The chain couples TRBV18 to TRBJ1-1, with 7 bases lining up with TRBD1. In germline, CDR1 is KGHSH, CDR2 LQKENI. V lost 1 base to trimming and J lost 1 base; unmatched junction nucleotides: 0. The CDR3 length is 14 residues. The CDR3, as DNA: TGTGCCAGCTCACCACGGACAGGGAACACTGAAGCTTTCTTT. Translated: CASSPRTGNTEAFF.

The genes are TRBV7-8 and TRBJ2-7, with TRBD2 matching 9 bases. Unmatched junction bases numbered 15, after V lost 5 bases and J lost 1 base. Germline values: CDR1 SGHVS, CDR2 FQNEAQ. The CDR3 consists of 18 residues. The CDR3 DNA sequence: TGTGCCAGCAGCCGGGGGCTAGCGGGGAGCAAAGGGTCCTACGAGCAGTACTTC. It is translated as CASSRGLAGSKGSYEQYF.

This clone was counted only a few times. The chain is built from TRBV5-1 and TRBJ2-3; D ambiguous. The CDR3 totals 16 residues. Germline assignment: CDR1 SGHRS and CDR2 YFSETQ. V lost 0 bases to trimming and J lost 1 base, with 12 bases between them. The CDR3 nucleotides read TGCGCCAGCAGCTTGGACGCCCGACGGGGCACAGATACGCAGTATTTT. Residues: CASSLDARRGTDTQYF.

V and J are TRBV2 and TRBJ1-5, with D tentatively TRBD1 (6 bases). This CDR3 comprises 14 residues. CDR1 and CDR2 (germline): SNHLY, FYNNEI. The V end was cut by 8 bases, the J end by 5 bases, with 16 bases between. The CDR3 loop is CASRGRGFDQPQHF. The CDR3, as DNA: TGTGCCAGCCGGGGCAGGGGATTCGATCAGCCCCAGCATTTT.

CDR3 residues: CASSQQGGGSLAFF. The CDR3 nucleotides read TGCGCCAGCAGCCAACAGGGGGGAGGTTCCTTAGCTTTCTTT. This chain links TRBV4-3 with TRBJ1-1; TRBD1 aligns across 7 bases. CDR3 length equals 14 residues. Germline CDR1 reads LGHNA; CDR2 reads YSLEER. The junction had 10 bases not matched to a gene; V was cut back by 2 bases and J by 10 bases.

Points on this clone: The junction and the germline gene differ at one end; a read error may be behind it. This chain uses TRBV7-9 with TRBJ2-7, with D tentatively TRBD1 (6 bases). The CDR3 is 13 amino acids. CDR1 is SEHNR, CDR2 FQNEAQ, per germline (reference sequence). The CDR3 reads CASSSQGSSEQYF. The CDR3 DNA is TGTGCCAGCAGCTCACAGGGCTCCTCCGAGCAGTACTTC.

The chain combines TRBV11-3 with TRBJ2-5, with D possibly matching TRBD2 (5 bases). Germline assignment: CDR1 SGHNT and CDR2 YENEEA. This CDR3 contains 15 residues. V was clipped by 4 bases and J by 5 bases, with 17 bases between them. This CDR3 reads CASSSGLLGEETQYF. The CDR3 coding sequence is TGTGCCAGCAGCTCCGGACTCCTCGGGGAGGAGACCCAGTACTTC.

V and J are TRBV5-1 and TRBJ2-5; 8 nucleotides agree with TRBD2. The CDR3 has 15 amino acids. Per the germline V gene, CDR1 is SGHRS and CDR2 is YFSETQ. V was pared by 3 bases and J by 0 bases, with 4 bases of the junction left unmatched. As DNA, the CDR3 is TGCGCCAGCAGCTATAGCGGGACATACCAAGAGACCCAGTACTTC. This translates into CASSYSGTYQETQYF.

The rearrangement joins TRBV6-5 to TRBJ2-7; maybe TRBD1 (5 bases). Trimming removed 7 bases from V and 3 bases from J, with 16 bases in between. Germline CDR1 is MNHEY and CDR2 is SVGAGI. This CDR3 has 14 residues. The CDR3 region has the DNA TGTGCCAGCACTCTGAAGGGGCAGGGCTACGAGCAGTACTTC. Protein product: CASTLKGQGYEQYF.

The chain combines TRBV1 with TRBJ1-1; TRBD1 was called by the table and not checked on the DNA. TRBV1 is a recognized pseudogene. The CDR3 totals 16 residues. Here the CDR3 reads CTSSQGAHPKNTEAFF. The CDR3 nucleotides are TGCACCAGCAGCCAAGGGGCACACCCAAAGAACACTGAAGCTTTCTTT.

This clone occurred once. The V gene is TRBV15, the J gene TRBJ2-3; 8 bases align to TRBD2. The CDR3 is 15 residues long. The J segment lost 3 bases and the V segment lost 1 base, leaving 3 bases of the junction unmatched. CDR1 and CDR2 (germline): LNHNV, YYDKDF (reference sequence). The CDR3 bases are TGTGCCACCAGCAGAGTAGCGGGGAAAACAGATACGCAGTATTTT. Its translation is CATSRVAGKTDTQYF.

The chain has TRBV19 and TRBJ2-3; 7 nucleotides align to TRBD2. This CDR3 is built from 16 residues. The germline V gene has CDR1 LNHDA and CDR2 SQIVND (reference sequence). Trimming removed 3 bases from V and 1 base from J; junction bases left unmatched: 7. The CDR3 DNA follows: TGTGCCAGTAGTATCCCACTAGCGCCAGGCACAGATACGCAGTATTTT. Protein product: CASSIPLAPGTDTQYF.

The genes are TRBV28 and TRBJ2-3; D is uncertain. The CDR3 consists of 17 residues. The germline V and J ends were trimmed by 3 bases and 0 bases, with 16 bases remaining between them. The germline V gene has CDR1 MDHEN and CDR2 SYDVKM. CDR3 in DNA: TGTGCCAGCAGTTTCCCTCTACGAATATCTAGCACAGATACGCAGTATTTT. Its protein is CASSFPLRISSTDTQYF.

The V and J genes are TRBV28 and TRBJ2-7; a possible D gene is TRBD2 (5 bases). CDR3 size: 14 residues. CDR1 is MDHEN and CDR2 is SYDVKM in the germline V gene. V shed 6 bases and J shed 0 bases, with 12 bases lying between them. The CDR3: CASSPPRVSYEQYF. DNA of the CDR3: TGTGCCAGCAGCCCCCCGAGGGTCTCCTACGAGCAGTACTTC.

The chain links TRBV18 to TRBJ2-3, with D maybe TRBD2 (5 bases). Trimming cost V 5 bases and J 6 bases, with 30 bases left between them. The CDR3 has 19 residues. The germline V gene encodes CDR1 KGHSH and CDR2 LQKENI. The CDR3 DNA sequence: TGTGCCAGCTCATCAACAACTAGGGTAGCTCACAGAAGGGCGGATACGCAGTATTTT. Its protein product is CASSSTTRVAHRRADTQYF.

V and J are TRBV28 and TRBJ2-7, with 9 bases fitting TRBD1. Trimming removed 6 bases from V and 4 bases from J; junction bases left unmatched: 7. CDR1 is MDHEN, CDR2 SYDVKM, per germline. This CDR3 has 14 amino acids. CDR3 bases: TGTGCCAGCAGGTCCGGGACAGGGTCTTACGAGCAGTACTTC. This gives the protein CASRSGTGSYEQYF. Complete variable domain (other parts from reference TRBV28 and TRBJ2-7): DVKVTQSSRYLVKRTGEKVFLECVQDMDHENMFWYRQDPGLGLRLIYFSYDVKMKEKGDIPEGYSVSREKKERFSLILESASTNQTSMYLCASRSGTGSYEQYFGPGTRLTVT.

The rearrangement joins TRBV7-9 to TRBJ2-3; TRBD2 matches at 10 bases. The CDR3 runs to 15 residues. Germline loops: CDR1 SEHNR, CDR2 FQNEAQ (reference sequence). V was pared by 1 base and J by 5 bases, with 3 bases of the junction left unmatched. The CDR3 protein is CASSLGPSGGDTQYF. The CDR3 nucleotides are TGTGCCAGCAGCTTAGGGCCTAGCGGGGGAGATACGCAGTATTTT.

The CDR3 DNA is TGTGCCAGCAGATTTACAGGGAGGGGTGATTTTATCACTGAAGCTTTCTTT. Protein: CASRFTGRGDFITEAFF. The chain couples TRBV27 to TRBJ1-1; D perhaps matches TRBD1 (6 bases). Germline V gene lookup returns CDR1 MNHEY and CDR2 SMNVEV (reference sequence). The CDR3 runs 17 residues. V was shortened by 6 bases and J by 4 bases, with 24 bases between the two germline ends.

This clone is a singleton in its sample. The V call is TRBV5-1, the J call TRBJ2-3; the D gene is possibly TRBD2 (5 bases). Trimming pared 5 bases from V and 4 bases from J, leaving 14 bases between. This CDR3 region has 14 residues. The germline CDR1 and CDR2 sequences are SGHRS and YFSETQ. CDR3 DNA sequence: TGCGCCAGCAGTTCTGACGGAGGTCCAGATACGCAGTATTTT. Translating it yields CASSSDGGPDTQYF.